This T cell receptor beta chain was sequenced for a study of OX40 agonist ivuxolimab in advanced cancers. Study background: Ivuxolimab was administered intravenously to patients at 0.01 to 10 mg/kg every 2 weeks.

Autoimmune disease history or systemic immunosuppression excluded patients. The length of the CDR3 is 13 residues. With 2 bases removed from V and 4 bases from J, the gap between germline ends came to 8 bases. CDR1 is MDHEN, CDR2 SYDVKM, per germline. Libraries were prepared by immunoSEQ multiplex PCR; TCRdb keeps only in-frame clonotypes and omits some of them. The sample lists about 78,000 clones, approximately 90% occurring once. Source: CD4+ or CD8+ T cells sorted from blood, taken in a trial of the OX40 agonist ivuxolimab. The chain has TRBV28 and TRBJ1-2; D call uncertain. The sequence was obtained from an adult with an advanced solid tumor such as melanoma, head and neck, liver or kidney cancer. CDR3 DNA sequence: TGTGCCAGCAGTTTACCACGTCCCTATGGCTACACCTTC. Translating gives CASSLPRPYGYTF.